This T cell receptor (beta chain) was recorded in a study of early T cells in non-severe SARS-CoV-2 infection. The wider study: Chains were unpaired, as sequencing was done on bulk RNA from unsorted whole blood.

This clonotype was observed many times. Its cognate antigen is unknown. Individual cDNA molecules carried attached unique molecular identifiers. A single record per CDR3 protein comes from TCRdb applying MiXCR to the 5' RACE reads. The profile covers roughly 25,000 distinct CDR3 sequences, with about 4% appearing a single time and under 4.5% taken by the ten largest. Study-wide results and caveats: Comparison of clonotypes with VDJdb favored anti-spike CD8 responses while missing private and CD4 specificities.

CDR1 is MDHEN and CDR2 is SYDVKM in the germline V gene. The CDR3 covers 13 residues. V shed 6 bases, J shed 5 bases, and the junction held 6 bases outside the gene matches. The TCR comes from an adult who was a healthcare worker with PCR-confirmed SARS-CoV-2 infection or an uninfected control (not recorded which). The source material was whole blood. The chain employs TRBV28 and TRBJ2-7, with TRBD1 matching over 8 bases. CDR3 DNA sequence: TGTGCCAGCAGGCCGGGACAGGTAAACGAGCAGTACTTC. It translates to CASRPGQVNEQYF.